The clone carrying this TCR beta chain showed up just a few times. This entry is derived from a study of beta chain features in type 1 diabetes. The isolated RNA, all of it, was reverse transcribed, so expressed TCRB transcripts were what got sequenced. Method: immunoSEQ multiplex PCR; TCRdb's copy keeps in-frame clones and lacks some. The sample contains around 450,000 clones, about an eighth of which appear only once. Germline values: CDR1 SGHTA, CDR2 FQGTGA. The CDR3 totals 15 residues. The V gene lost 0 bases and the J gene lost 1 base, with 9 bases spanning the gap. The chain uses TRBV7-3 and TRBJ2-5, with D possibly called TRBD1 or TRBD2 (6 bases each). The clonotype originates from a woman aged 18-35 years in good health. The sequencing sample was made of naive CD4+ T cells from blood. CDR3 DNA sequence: TGTGCCAGCAGCTTAACACAGGGAGGCCAAGAGACCCAGTACTTC. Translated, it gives CASSLTQGGQETQYF.